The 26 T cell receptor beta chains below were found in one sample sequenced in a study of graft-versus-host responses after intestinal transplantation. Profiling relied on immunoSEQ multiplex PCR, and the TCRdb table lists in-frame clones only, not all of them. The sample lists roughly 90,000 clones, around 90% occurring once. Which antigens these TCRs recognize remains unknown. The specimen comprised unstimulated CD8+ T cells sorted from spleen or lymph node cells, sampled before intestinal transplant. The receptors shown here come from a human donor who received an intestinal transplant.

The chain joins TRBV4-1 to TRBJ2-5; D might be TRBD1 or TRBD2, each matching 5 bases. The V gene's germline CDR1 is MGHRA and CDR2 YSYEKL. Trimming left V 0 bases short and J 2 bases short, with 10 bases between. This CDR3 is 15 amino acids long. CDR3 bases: TGCGCCAGCAGCCAAGATCGGGGACGGCAAGAGACCCAGTACTTC. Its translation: CASSQDRGRQETQYF.

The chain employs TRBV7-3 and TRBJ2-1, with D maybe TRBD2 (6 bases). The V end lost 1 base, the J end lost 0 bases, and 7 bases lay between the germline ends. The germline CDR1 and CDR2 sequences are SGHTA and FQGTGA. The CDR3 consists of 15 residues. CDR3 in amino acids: CASSLNGGSYNEQFF. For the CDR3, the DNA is TGTGCCAGCAGCTTAAACGGGGGCTCCTACAATGAGCAGTTCTTC. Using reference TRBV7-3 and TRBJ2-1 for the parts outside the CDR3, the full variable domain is GAGVSQTPSNKVTEKGKYVELRCDPISGHTALYWYRQSLGQGPEFLIYFQGTGAADDSGLPNDRFFAVRPEGSVSTLKIQRTERGDSAVYLCASSLNGGSYNEQFFGPGTRLTVL.

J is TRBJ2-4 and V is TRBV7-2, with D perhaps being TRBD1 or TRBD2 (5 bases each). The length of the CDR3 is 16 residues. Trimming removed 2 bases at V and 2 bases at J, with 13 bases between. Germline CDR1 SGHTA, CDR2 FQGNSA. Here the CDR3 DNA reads TGTGCCAGCAGCTTACCGGGGCCGGGAACCAAAAACATTCAGTACTTC. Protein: CASSLPGPGTKNIQYF.

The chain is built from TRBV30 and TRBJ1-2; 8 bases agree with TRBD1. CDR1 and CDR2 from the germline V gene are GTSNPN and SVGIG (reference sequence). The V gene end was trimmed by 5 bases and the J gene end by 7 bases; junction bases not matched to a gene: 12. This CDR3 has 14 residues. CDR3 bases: TGTGCCTGGGGGGTTGAGCAGGGGGCGGCTGGCTACACCTTC. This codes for CAWGVEQGAAGYTF.

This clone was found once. The CDR3 reads CASSQQGYQETQYF. Written as DNA, the CDR3 is TGTGCCAGCAGCCAACAGGGGTATCAAGAGACCCAGTACTTC. V usage is TRBV11-2 and J usage is TRBJ2-5; 7 bases match TRBD1. This CDR3 region has 14 residues. Germline CDR1 is SGHAT and CDR2 is FQNNGV. The ends lost 5 bases at V and 2 bases at J; junction bases unmatched: 5.

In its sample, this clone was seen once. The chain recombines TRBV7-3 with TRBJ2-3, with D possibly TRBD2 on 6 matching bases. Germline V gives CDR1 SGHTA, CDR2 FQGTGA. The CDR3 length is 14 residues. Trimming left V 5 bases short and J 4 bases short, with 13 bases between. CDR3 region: CASSVDGSADTQYF. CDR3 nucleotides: TGTGCCAGCAGCGTGGACGGGAGTGCAGATACGCAGTATTTT.

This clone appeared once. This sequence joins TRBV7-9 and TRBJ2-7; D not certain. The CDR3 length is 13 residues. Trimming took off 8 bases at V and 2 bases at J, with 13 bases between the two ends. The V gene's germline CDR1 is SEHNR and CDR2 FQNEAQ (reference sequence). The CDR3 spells CASHNMSTYEQYF. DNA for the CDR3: TGTGCCAGCCACAATATGAGCACCTACGAGCAGTACTTC.

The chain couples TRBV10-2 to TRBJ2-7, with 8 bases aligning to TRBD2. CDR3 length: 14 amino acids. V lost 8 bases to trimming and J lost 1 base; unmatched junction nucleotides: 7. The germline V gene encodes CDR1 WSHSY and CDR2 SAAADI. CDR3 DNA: TGCGCCAGCCGGGGGGGGGATGGATCCTACGAGCAGTACTTC. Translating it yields CASRGGDGSYEQYF.

The CDR3 DNA sequence: TGTGCCAGCAGCTCGGGACAGGGAGGCACAGATACGCAGTATTTT. Encoded protein: CASSSGQGGTDTQYF. V usage is TRBV13 and J usage is TRBJ2-3; 9 nucleotides line up with TRBD1. V gave up 4 bases and J gave up 1 base; unmatched junction bases: 3. CDR3 size: 15 residues. Per the germline V gene, CDR1 is PRHDT and CDR2 is FYEKMQ (reference sequence).

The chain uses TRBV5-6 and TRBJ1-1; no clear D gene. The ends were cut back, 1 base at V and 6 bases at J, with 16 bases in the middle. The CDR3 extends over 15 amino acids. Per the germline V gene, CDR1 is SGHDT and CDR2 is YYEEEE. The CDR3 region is CASSLSRTAVPEAFF. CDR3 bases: TGTGCCAGCAGCTTGTCGCGGACGGCGGTACCTGAAGCTTTCTTT.

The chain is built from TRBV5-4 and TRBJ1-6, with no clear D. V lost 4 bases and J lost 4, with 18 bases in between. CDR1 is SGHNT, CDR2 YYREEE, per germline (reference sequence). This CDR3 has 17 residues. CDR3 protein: CASSTHTGEYYNSPLHF. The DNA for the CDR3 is TGTGCCAGCAGCACGCATACTGGGGAATATTATAATTCACCCCTCCACTTT. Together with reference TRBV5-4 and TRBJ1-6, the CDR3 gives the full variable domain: ETGVTQSPTHLIKTRGQQVTLRCSSQSGHNTVSWYQQALGQGPQFIFQYYREEENGRGNFPPRFSGLQFPNYSSELNVNALELDDSALYLCASSTHTGEYYNSPLHFGNGTRLTVT.

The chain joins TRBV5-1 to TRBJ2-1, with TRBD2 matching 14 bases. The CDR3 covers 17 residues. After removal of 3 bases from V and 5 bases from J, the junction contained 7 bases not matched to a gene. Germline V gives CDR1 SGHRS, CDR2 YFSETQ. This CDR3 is CASSWGLAGVQDNEQFF. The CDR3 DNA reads TGCGCCAGCAGCTGGGGACTAGCGGGGGTCCAGGACAATGAGCAGTTCTTC.

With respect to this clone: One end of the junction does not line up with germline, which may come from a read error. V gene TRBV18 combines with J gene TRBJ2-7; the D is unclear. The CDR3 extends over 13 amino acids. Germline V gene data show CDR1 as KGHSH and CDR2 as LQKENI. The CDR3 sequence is CASSPPGSFEQYF. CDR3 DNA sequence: TGTGCCAGCTCACCCCCCGGGTCCTTCGAGCAGTACTTC.

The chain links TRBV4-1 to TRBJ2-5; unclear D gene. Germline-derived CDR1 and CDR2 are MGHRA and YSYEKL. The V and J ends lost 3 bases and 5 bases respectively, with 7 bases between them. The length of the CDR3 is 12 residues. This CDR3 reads CASSQGLETQYF. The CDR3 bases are TGCGCCAGCAGCCAGGGCCTTGAGACCCAGTACTTC.

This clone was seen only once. The CDR3 protein is CASSLGLAGSYEQYF. CDR3 nucleotides: TGTGCCAGCAGTCTCGGACTAGCGGGATCCTACGAGCAGTACTTC. V and J are TRBV28 and TRBJ2-7; 12 bases match TRBD2. The CDR3 has 15 residues. CDR1 is MDHEN and CDR2 is SYDVKM in the germline V gene. Unmatched junction bases numbered 3, after V lost 5 bases and J lost 1 base.

Written as DNA, the CDR3 is TGTGCCAGCAGAAACGGGGTGAACACTGAAGCTTTCTTT. Amino acids: CASRNGVNTEAFF. The gene calls are TRBV6-5 and TRBJ1-1; D remains unclear. This CDR3 has 13 amino acids. CDR1 and CDR2 from the germline V gene are MNHEY and SVGAGI. Trimming pared 6 bases from V and 0 bases from J, leaving 8 bases between.

CDR3: CASSPRMGQGFYEQYF. DNA for the CDR3: TGTGCCAGCTCACCACGAATGGGACAGGGATTCTACGAGCAGTACTTC. The chain has TRBV18 and TRBJ2-7, with 9 bases identical to TRBD1. This CDR3 is 16 amino acids long. The germline CDR1 and CDR2 sequences are KGHSH and LQKENI. J lost 3 bases, V lost 1 base, and 7 bases had no gene match.

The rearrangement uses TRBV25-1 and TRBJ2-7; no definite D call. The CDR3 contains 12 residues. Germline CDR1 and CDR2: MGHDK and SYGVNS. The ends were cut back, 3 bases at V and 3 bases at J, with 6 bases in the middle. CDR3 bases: TGTGCCAGCAGTGATTCGAACTACGAGCAGTACTTC. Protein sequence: CASSDSNYEQYF.

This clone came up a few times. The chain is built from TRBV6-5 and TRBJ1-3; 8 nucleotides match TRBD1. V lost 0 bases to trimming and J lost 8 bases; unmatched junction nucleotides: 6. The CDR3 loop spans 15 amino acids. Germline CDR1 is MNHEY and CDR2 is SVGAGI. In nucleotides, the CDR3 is TGTGCCAGCAGTTACTCGATGGACAGGGAGGACACCATATATTTT. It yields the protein CASSYSMDREDTIYF.

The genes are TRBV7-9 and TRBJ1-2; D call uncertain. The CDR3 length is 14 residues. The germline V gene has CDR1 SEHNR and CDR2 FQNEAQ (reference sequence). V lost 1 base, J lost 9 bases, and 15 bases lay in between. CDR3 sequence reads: CASSLGGSAWSYTF. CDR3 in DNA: TGTGCCAGCAGCTTAGGAGGGTCTGCCTGGAGCTACACCTTC.

CDR3 nucleotides: TGTGCCAGCAGCATAGGGGTTGAGAATGAGCAGTTCTTC. Its translation is CASSIGVENEQFF. The chain joins TRBV6-5 to TRBJ2-1; D possibly corresponds to TRBD1 (5 bases). V lost 6 bases and J lost 7, with 13 bases in between. CDR3 length: 13 amino acids. From germline, CDR1 is MNHEY and CDR2 SVGAGI.

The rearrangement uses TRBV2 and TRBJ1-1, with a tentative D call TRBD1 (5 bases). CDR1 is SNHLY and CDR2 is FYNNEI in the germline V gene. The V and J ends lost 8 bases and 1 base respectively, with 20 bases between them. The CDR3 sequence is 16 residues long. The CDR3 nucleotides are TGTGCCAGCCTAATTCAGGGACTTGTTCAGAACACTGAAGCTTTCTTT. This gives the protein CASLIQGLVQNTEAFF.

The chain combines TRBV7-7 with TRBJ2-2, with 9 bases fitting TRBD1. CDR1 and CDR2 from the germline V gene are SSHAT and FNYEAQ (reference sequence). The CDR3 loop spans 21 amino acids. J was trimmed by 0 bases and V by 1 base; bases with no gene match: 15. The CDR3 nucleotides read TGTGCCAGCAGCTTAGGACCGACAGGGGGTGCTCTCCCTTCGAACACCGGGGAGCTGTTTTTT. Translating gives CASSLGPTGGALPSNTGELFF.

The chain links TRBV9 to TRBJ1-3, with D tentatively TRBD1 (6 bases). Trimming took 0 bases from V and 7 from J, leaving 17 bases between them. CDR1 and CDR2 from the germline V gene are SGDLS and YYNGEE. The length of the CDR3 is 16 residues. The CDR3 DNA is TGTGCCAGCAGCGTAGCCCTGACAGGAGAAGGGAACACCATATATTTT. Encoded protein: CASSVALTGEGNTIYF. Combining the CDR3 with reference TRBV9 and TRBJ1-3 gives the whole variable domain DSGVTQTPKHLITATGQRVTLRCSPRSGDLSVYWYQQSLDQGLQFLIQYYNGEERAKGNILERFSAQQFPDLHSELNLSSLELGDSALYFCASSVALTGEGNTIYFGEGSWLTVV.

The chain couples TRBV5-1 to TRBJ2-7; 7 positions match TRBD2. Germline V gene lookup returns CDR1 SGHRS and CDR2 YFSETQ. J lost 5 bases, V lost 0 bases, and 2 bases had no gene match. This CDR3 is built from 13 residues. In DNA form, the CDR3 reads TGCGCCAGCAGCTTGGGCGGGAGCAACGAGCAGTACTTC. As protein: CASSLGGSNEQYF.

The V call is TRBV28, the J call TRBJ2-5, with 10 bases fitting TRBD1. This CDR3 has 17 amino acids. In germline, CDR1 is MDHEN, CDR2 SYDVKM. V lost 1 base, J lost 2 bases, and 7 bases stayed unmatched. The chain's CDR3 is CASSLYPGQGDQETQYF. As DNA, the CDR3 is TGTGCCAGCAGTTTATACCCTGGACAGGGGGATCAAGAGACCCAGTACTTC.